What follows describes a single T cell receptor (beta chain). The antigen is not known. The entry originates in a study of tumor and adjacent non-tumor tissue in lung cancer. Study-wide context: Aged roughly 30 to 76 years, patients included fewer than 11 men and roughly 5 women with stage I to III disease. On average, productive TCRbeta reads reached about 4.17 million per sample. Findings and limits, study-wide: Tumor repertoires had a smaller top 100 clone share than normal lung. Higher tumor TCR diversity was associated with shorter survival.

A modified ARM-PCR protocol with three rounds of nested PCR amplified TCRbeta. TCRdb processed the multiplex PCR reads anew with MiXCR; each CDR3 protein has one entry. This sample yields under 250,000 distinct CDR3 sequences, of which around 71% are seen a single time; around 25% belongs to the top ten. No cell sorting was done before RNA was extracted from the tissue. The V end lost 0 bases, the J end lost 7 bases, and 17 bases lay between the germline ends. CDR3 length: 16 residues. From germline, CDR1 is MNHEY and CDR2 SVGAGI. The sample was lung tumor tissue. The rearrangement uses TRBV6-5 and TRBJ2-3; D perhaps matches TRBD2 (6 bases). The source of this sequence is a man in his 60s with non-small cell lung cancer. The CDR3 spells CASSYSFGRGANTQYF. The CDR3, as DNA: TGTGCCAGCAGTTACTCTTTCGGGCGGGGAGCAAATACGCAGTATTTT.